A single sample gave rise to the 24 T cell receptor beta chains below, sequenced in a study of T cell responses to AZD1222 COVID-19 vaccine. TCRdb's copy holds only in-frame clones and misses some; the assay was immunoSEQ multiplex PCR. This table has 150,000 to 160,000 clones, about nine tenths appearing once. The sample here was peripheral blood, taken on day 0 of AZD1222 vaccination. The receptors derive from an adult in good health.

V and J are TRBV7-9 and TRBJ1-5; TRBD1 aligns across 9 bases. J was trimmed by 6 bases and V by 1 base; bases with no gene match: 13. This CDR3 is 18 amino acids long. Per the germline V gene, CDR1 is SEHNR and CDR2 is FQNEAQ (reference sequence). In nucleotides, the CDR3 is TGTGCCAGCAGCTTAGGACTCCCGGGACAGGGTTCAAGTCAGCCCCAGCATTTT. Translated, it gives CASSLGLPGQGSSQPQHF.

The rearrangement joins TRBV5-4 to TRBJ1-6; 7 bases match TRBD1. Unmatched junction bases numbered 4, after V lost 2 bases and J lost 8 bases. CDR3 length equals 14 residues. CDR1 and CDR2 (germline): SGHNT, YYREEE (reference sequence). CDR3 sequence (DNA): TGTGCCAGCAGCTTTACAGGGGTGGATTCACCCCTCCACTTT. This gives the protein CASSFTGVDSPLHF.

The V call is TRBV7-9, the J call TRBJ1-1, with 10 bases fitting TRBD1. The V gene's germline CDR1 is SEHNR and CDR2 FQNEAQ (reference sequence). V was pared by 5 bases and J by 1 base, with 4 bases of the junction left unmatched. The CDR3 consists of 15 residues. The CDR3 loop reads CASSPRTGGNTEAFF. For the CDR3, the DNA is TGTGCCAGCAGCCCGCGGACAGGGGGGAACACTGAAGCTTTCTTT.

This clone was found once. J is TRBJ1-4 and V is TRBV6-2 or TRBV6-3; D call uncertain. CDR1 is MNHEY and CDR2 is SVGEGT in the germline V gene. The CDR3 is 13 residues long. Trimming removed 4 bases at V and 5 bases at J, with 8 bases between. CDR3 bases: TGTGCCAGCAGTTCTACAGAGAATGAAAAACTGTTTTTT. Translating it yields CASSSTENEKLFF.

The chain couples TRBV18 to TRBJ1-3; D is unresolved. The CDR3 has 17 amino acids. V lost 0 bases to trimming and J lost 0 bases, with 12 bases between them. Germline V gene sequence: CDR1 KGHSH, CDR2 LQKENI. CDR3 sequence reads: CASSPPGGRTSGNTIYF. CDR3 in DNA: TGTGCCAGCTCACCACCGGGCGGACGAACCTCTGGAAACACCATATATTTT.

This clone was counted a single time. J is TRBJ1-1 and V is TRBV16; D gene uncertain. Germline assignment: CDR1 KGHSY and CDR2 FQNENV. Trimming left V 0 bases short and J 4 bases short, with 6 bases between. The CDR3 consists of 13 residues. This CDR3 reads CASSQSWTTEAFF. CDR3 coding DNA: TGTGCCAGCAGCCAATCCTGGACCACTGAAGCTTTCTTT. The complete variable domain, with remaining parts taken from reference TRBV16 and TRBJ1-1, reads GEEVAQTPKHLVRGEGQKAKLYCAPIKGHSYVFWYQQVLKNEFKFLISFQNENVFDETGMPKERFSAKCLPNSPCSLEIQATKLEDSAVYFCASSQSWTTEAFFGQGTRLTVV.

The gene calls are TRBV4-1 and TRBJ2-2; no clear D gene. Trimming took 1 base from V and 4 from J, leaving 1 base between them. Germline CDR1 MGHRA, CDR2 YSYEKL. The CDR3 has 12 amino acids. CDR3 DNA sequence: TGCGCCAGCAGCCAAGTCACCGGGGAGCTGTTTTTT. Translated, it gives CASSQVTGELFF.

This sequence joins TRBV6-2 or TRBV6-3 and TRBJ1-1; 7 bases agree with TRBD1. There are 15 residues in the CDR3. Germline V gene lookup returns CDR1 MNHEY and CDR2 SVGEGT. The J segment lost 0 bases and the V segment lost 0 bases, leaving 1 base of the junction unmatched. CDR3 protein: CASSYSGQLNTEAFF. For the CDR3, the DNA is TGTGCCAGCAGTTACTCGGGACAGCTGAACACTGAAGCTTTCTTT.

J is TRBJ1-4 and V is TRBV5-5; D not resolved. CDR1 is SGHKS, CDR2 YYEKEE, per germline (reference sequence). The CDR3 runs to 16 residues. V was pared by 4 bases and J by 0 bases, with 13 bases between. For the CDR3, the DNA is TGTGCCAGCAGCCCCCTGGACCGAACAACTAATGAAAAACTGTTTTTT. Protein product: CASSPLDRTTNEKLFF.

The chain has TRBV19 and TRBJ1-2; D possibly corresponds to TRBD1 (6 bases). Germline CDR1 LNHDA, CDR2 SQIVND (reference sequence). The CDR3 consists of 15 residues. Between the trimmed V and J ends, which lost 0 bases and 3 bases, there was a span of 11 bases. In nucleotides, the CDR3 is TGTGCCAGTAGTATAGAGACAGGCCCCCACTATGGCTACACCTTC. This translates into CASSIETGPHYGYTF. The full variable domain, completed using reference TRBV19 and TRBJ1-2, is DGGITQSPKYLFRKEGQNVTLSCEQNLNHDAMYWYRQDPGQGLRLIYYSQIVNDFQKGDIAEGYSVSREKKESFPLTVTSAQKNPTAFYLCASSIETGPHYGYTFGSGTRLTVV.

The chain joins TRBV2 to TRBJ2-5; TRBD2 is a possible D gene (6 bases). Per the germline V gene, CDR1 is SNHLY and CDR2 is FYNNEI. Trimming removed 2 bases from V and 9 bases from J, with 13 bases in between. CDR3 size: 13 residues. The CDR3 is CASSEWAGRAQYF. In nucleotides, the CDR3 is TGTGCCAGCAGTGAATGGGCGGGGCGGGCCCAGTACTTC.

This CDR3 is CASSVGQSYGYTF. The CDR3 DNA reads as TGTGCCAGCAGCGTAGGACAGTCCTATGGCTACACCTTC. This sequence joins TRBV7-9 and TRBJ1-2; D is perhaps TRBD1 (6 bases). The CDR3 sequence is 13 residues long. Trimming shortened V by 5 bases and J by 4 bases, and 11 bases separated the two germline ends. Per the germline V gene, CDR1 is SEHNR and CDR2 is FQNEAQ (reference sequence).

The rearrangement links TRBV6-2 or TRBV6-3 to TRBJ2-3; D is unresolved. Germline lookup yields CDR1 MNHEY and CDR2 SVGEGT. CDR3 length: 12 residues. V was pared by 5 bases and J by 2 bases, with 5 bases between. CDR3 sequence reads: CASSPPTDTQYF. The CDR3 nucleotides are TGTGCCAGCAGTCCCCCCACAGATACGCAGTATTTT.

The CDR3 loop reads CASSLYNPSGFYNEQFF. CDR3 DNA: TGTGCCAGCAGCTTATACAACCCTAGCGGGTTCTACAATGAGCAGTTCTTC. The chain is built from TRBV11-2 and TRBJ2-1; 8 bases are shared with TRBD2. Germline V gene data show CDR1 as SGHAT and CDR2 as FQNNGV. The CDR3 contains 17 residues. Trimming at V came to 2 bases and at J to 3 bases, leaving 9 bases not matched to a gene.

CDR3 sequence (DNA): TGTGCCAGCTCTGTCCAGACTACTAGCACAGATACGCAGTATTTT. It encodes CASSVQTTSTDTQYF. The chain is built from TRBV18 and TRBJ2-3; D is possibly TRBD2 (5 bases). Germline CDR1 KGHSH, CDR2 LQKENI. The CDR3 spans 15 residues. V lost 6 bases and J lost 0, with 13 bases in between. Full variable domain (outside the CDR3, taken from reference TRBV18 and TRBJ2-3): NAGVMQNPRHLVRRRGQEARLRCSPMKGHSHVYWYRQLPEEGLKFMVYLQKENIIDESGMPKERFSAEFPKEGPSILRIQQVVRGDSAAYFCASSVQTTSTDTQYFGPGTRLTVL.

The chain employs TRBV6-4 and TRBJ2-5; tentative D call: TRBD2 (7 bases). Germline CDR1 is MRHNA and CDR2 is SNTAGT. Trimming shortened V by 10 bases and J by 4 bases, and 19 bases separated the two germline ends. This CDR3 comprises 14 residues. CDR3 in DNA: TGTGCCATGTGGTTTGGGGGGGACATAGAGACCCAGTACTTC. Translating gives CAMWFGGDIETQYF.

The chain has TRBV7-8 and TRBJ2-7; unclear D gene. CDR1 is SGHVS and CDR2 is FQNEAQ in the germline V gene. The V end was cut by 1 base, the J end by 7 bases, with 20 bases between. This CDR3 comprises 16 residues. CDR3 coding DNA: TGTGCCAGCAGCTTAGTCCTCGGCAGTCCGGGCGGAGAGCAGTACTTC. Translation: CASSLVLGSPGGEQYF.

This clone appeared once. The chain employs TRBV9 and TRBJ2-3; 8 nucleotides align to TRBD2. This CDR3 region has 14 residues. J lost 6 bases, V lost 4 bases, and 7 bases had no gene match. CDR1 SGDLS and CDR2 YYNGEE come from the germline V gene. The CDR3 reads CASSRTSLMDTQYF. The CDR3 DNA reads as TGTGCCAGCAGCCGGACTAGCCTCATGGATACGCAGTATTTT.

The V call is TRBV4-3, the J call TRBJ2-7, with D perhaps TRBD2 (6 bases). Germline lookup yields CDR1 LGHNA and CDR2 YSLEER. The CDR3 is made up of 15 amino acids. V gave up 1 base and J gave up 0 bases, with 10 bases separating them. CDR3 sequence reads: CASSQVALASYEQYF. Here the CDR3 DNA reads TGCGCCAGCAGCCAAGTAGCACTAGCCTCCTACGAGCAGTACTTC.

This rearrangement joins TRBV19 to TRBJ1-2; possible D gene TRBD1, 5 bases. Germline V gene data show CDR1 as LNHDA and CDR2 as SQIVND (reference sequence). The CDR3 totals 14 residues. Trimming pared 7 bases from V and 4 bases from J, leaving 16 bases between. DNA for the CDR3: TGTGCCAGTACCTATTCGTCCAGGGTCTATGGCTACACCTTC. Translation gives CASTYSSRVYGYTF.

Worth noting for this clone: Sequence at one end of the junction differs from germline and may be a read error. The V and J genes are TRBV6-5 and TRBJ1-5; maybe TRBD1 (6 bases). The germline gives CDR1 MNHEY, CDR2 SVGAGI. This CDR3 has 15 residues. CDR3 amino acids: CACSYYRGPDQPQHF. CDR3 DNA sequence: TGTGCCTGCAGCTACTATCGGGGGCCGGATCAGCCCCAGCATTTT.

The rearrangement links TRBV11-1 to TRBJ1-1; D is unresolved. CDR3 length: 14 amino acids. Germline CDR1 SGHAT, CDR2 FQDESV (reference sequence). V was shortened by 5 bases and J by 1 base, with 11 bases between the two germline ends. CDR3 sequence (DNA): TGTGCCAGCAGCCCTGACGGAGAGAACACTGAAGCTTTCTTT. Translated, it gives CASSPDGENTEAFF.

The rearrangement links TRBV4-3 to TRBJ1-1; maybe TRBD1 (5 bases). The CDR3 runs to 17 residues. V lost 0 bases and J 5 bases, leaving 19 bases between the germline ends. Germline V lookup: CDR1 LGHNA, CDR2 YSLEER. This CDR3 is CASSQEFFDGGTTEAFF. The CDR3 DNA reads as TGCGCCAGCAGCCAAGAGTTTTTTGACGGGGGAACGACTGAAGCTTTCTTT.

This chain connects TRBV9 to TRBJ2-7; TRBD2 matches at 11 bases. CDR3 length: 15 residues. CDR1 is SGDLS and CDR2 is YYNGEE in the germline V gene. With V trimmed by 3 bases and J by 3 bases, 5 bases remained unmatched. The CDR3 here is CASSGGTSGFYEQYF. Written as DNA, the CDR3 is TGTGCCAGCAGCGGCGGGACTAGCGGTTTCTACGAGCAGTACTTC.